Below are 21 T cell receptor beta chains sequenced from a single sample in a study of identical twins. Via MiXCR, TCRdb re-called the 5' RACE reads, giving one row per CDR3 protein. The table shows a few hundred thousand distinct CDR3 sequences, with 9.5% to 10% occurring only once. This sample was shared with a second study, whose subject was yellow fever vaccine responses in identical twins.

The sequencing sample was made of PBMCs. Every receptor here comes from a woman under 30 in good health.

The chain couples TRBV4-2 to TRBJ2-5; TRBD1 might be the D (5 bases). Trimming took 9 bases from V and 6 from J, leaving 23 bases between them. The CDR3 has 15 residues. The germline CDR1 and CDR2 sequences are LGHNA and YNFKEQ. CDR3 amino acids: CASGSKLIRVKTQYF. CDR3 nucleotide sequence: TGTGCCAGTGGCTCGAAGCTAATCAGGGTTAAGACCCAGTACTTC.

The rearrangement uses TRBV25-1 and TRBJ2-7; 8 bases are a match to TRBD1. V lost 2 bases to trimming and J lost 12 bases; unmatched junction nucleotides: 9. Germline assignment: CDR1 MGHDK and CDR2 SYGVNS. This CDR3 contains 13 residues. This CDR3 is CASSEEGRTGLYF. The CDR3 nucleotides are TGTGCCAGCAGTGAAGAAGGTAGGACAGGGCTGTACTTC.

The chain recombines TRBV12-3 or TRBV12-4 with TRBJ2-6, with D possibly being TRBD1 (6 bases). The CDR3 loop spans 15 amino acids. Trimming removed 4 bases from V and 6 bases from J, with 13 bases in between. CDR3 nucleotide sequence: TGTGCCAGCAGTTACAATACAGGGAAGGCCAACGTCCTGACTTTC. This translates into CASSYNTGKANVLTF.

This clonotype was seen at least ten times. This chain joins TRBV7-9 and TRBJ2-7; 7 nucleotides line up with TRBD1. V was pared by 5 bases and J by 0 bases, with 7 bases of the junction left unmatched. The CDR3 length is 15 residues. Germline V CDR1 and CDR2: SEHNR, FQNEAQ (reference sequence). CDR3 sequence: CASSTGQEPSYEQYF. CDR3 bases: TGTGCCAGCAGCACAGGACAGGAGCCCTCCTACGAGCAGTACTTC. Complete variable domain (other parts from reference TRBV7-9 and TRBJ2-7): DTGVSQNPRHKITKRGQNVTFRCDPISEHNRLYWYRQTLGQGPEFLTYFQNEAQLEKSRLLSDRFSAERPKGSFSTLEIQRTEQGDSAMYLCASSTGQEPSYEQYFGPGTRLTVT.

This clonotype was observed a few times. The V gene is TRBV6-6, the J gene TRBJ2-7, with D uncertain. V dropped 6 bases and J dropped 4 bases, with 10 bases sitting between them. The germline gives CDR1 MNHNY, CDR2 SVGAGI (reference sequence). This CDR3 is 12 amino acids long. The CDR3 region is CASSAPSYEQYF. CDR3 DNA: TGTGCCAGCAGCGCCCCGAGTTACGAGCAGTACTTC.

J is TRBJ2-7 and V is TRBV19; D possibly matches TRBD1 or TRBD2 (5 bases each). Trimming shortened V by 5 bases and J by 0 bases, and 23 bases separated the two germline ends. CDR3 length: 18 amino acids. The germline CDR1 and CDR2 sequences are LNHDA and SQIVND (reference sequence). The CDR3 DNA reads TGTGCCAGTAGTCCTCTCATCCCGGGGACCAGCTACTCCTACGAGCAGTACTTC. Its translation: CASSPLIPGTSYSYEQYF.

The V and J genes are TRBV9 and TRBJ2-5; 8 nucleotides match TRBD2. Unmatched junction bases numbered 11, after V lost 0 bases and J lost 4 bases. This CDR3 contains 17 residues. Germline V gene sequence: CDR1 SGDLS, CDR2 YYNGEE. The CDR3 coding sequence is TGTGCCAGCAGCGTAGACGTTCCGGGGGGGCTGGGAGAGACCCAGTACTTC. It specifies CASSVDVPGGLGETQYF.

This clonotype has a count of ten or more. The CDR3 bases are TGTGCCAGCAGCCTAGGGGGGACTAGCGGCAACAATGAGCAGTTCTTC. Translating it yields CASSLGGTSGNNEQFF. The V call is TRBV3-1, the J call TRBJ2-1, with 11 bases matching TRBD2. V was clipped by 4 bases and J by 5 bases; unmatched bases: 7. Germline CDR1 is LGHDT and CDR2 is YNNKEL (reference sequence). There are 16 residues in the CDR3.

This clonotype was counted a single time. This could be a read error, since a much larger clone is one nucleotide away. The chain couples TRBV12-3 or TRBV12-4 to TRBJ2-7; TRBD1 aligns across 11 bases. CDR3 length: 15 amino acids. The trim removed 4 bases at V and 3 bases at J, leaving 5 bases unmatched. CDR3 sequence reads: CASSYAGTGGYEQYF. The CDR3 DNA sequence: TGTGCCAGCAGTTACGCCGGGACAGGGGGCTACGAGCAGTACTTC.

This clonotype was seen more than once but under ten times. This chain connects TRBV7-3 to TRBJ2-3; 7 bases agree with TRBD2. The V segment lost 5 bases and the J segment 2 bases; nucleotides outside the gene matches: 4. This CDR3 has 14 amino acids. Germline V lookup: CDR1 SGHTA, CDR2 FQGTGA. CDR3 bases: TGTGCCAGCAGCCTACTAGCGCCCACAGATACGCAGTATTTT. This gives the protein CASSLLAPTDTQYF.

The genes are TRBV28 and TRBJ2-7; D unresolved. Germline V gives CDR1 MDHEN, CDR2 SYDVKM. Trimming stripped 3 bases from V and 3 bases from J, with 21 bases between. The CDR3 is 17 amino acids. CDR3 DNA: TGTGCCAGCAGTTTCATCTCGGGTCCAATAAACCACTACGAGCAGTACTTC. Protein sequence: CASSFISGPINHYEQYF. The whole variable domain, filled in from reference TRBV28 and TRBJ2-7, reads DVKVTQSSRYLVKRTGEKVFLECVQDMDHENMFWYRQDPGLGLRLIYFSYDVKMKEKGDIPEGYSVSREKKERFSLILESASTNQTSMYLCASSFISGPINHYEQYFGPGTRLTVT.

This clonotype was seen more than once but under ten times. The chain combines TRBV25-1 with TRBJ1-1; TRBD1 is a possible D gene (5 bases). The V gene lost 1 base and the J gene lost 6 bases, with 9 bases spanning the gap. Germline V gives CDR1 MGHDK, CDR2 SYGVNS. The CDR3 length is 13 residues. CDR3 sequence: CASSELRGSEAFF. CDR3 sequence (DNA): TGTGCCAGCAGTGAATTACGGGGGTCTGAAGCTTTCTTT.

The chain uses TRBV6-1 and TRBJ2-7; tentative D call: TRBD2 (6 bases). Germline V gene sequence: CDR1 MNHNS, CDR2 SASEGT. This CDR3 is 14 amino acids long. V lost 8 bases, J lost 1 base, and 15 bases lay in between. CDR3 residues: CASGAGLLSYEQYF. CDR3 nucleotides: TGTGCCAGCGGTGCGGGGCTACTTTCCTACGAGCAGTACTTC.

This clonotype was detected many times. This chain joins TRBV2 and TRBJ1-5; the D gene is possibly TRBD1 (6 bases). This CDR3 is built from 18 residues. Deletions cut 3 bases from V and 5 bases from J, with 23 bases between. Per the germline V gene, CDR1 is SNHLY and CDR2 is FYNNEI. In nucleotides, the CDR3 is TGTGCCAGCAGTGACCCTAGTTGGGGGCGCGACGTCGATCAGCCCCAGCATTTT. The encoded protein is CASSDPSWGRDVDQPQHF.

This clonotype has ten or more counts. The chain is built from TRBV27 and TRBJ1-2, with D perhaps matching TRBD1 (5 bases). V shed 4 bases and J shed 7 bases, with 10 bases lying between them. Germline CDR1 and CDR2: MNHEY and SMNVEV (reference sequence). This CDR3 contains 12 residues. The DNA of the CDR3 is TGTGCCAGCAGTTCATCAGGGAGTGGCTACACCTTC. Its protein product is CASSSSGSGYTF.

The chain is built from TRBV6-1 and TRBJ2-7; the match to TRBD2 covers 8 bases. Germline assignment: CDR1 MNHNS and CDR2 SASEGT. V dropped 4 bases and J dropped 0; count of bases not matched to a gene: 5. The length of the CDR3 is 15 residues. The CDR3 protein is CASSAVAGGSYEQYF. The CDR3 DNA sequence: TGTGCCAGCAGTGCGGTTGCGGGGGGCTCCTACGAGCAGTACTTC.

J is TRBJ2-1 and V is TRBV5-1; the match to TRBD2 covers 7 bases. Unmatched junction bases numbered 15, after V lost 3 bases and J lost 9 bases. The germline V gene has CDR1 SGHRS and CDR2 YFSETQ. This CDR3 region has 16 residues. CDR3 nucleotide sequence: TGCGCCAGCAGCTGGACGGGGATACGGACTAGGGGTGAGCAGTTCTTC. Protein: CASSWTGIRTRGEQFF.

The chain carries TRBV6-2 or TRBV6-3 and TRBJ2-5, with TRBD2 matching over 11 bases. The CDR3 sequence is 16 residues long. The germline gives CDR1 MNHEY, CDR2 SVGEGT. V shed 6 bases, J shed 1 base, and the junction held 7 bases outside the gene matches. The CDR3 DNA reads as TGTGCCAGCAGCAAACTAGCGGGAGAGTCCCAAGAGACCCAGTACTTC. The encoded protein is CASSKLAGESQETQYF.

The chain recombines TRBV6-2 or TRBV6-3 with TRBJ2-3, with D perhaps assigned TRBD1 or TRBD2 (5 bases each). CDR1 and CDR2 from the germline V gene are MNHEY and SVGEGT. The length of the CDR3 is 14 residues. Trimming removed 4 bases from V and 3 bases from J, with 11 bases in between. For the CDR3, the DNA is TGTGCCAGCAGTTGGTGGGGCGGGACAGATACGCAGTATTTT. Translation: CASSWWGGTDTQYF.

The chain employs TRBV19 and TRBJ1-1; tentatively, D is TRBD1 (5 bases). The CDR3 has 16 residues. Per the germline V gene, CDR1 is LNHDA and CDR2 is SQIVND (reference sequence). Deletions cut 5 bases from V and 1 base from J, with 17 bases between. Here the CDR3 reads CASSRGAEGPNTEAFF. The CDR3 coding sequence is TGTGCCAGTAGTCGAGGGGCAGAGGGACCGAACACTGAAGCTTTCTTT.

This clonotype showed up many times. The chain employs TRBV6-2 or TRBV6-3 and TRBJ2-7, with unresolved D. CDR3 length: 11 amino acids. Germline V gene data show CDR1 as MNHEY and CDR2 as SVGEGT. With 3 bases removed from V and 6 bases from J, the gap between germline ends came to 6 bases. The DNA for the CDR3 is TGTGCCAGCAGTTATCCATCCGAGCAGTACTTC. Translation: CASSYPSEQYF.